A single sample is the source of the 13 T cell receptor beta chains below, sequenced in a study of cytomegalovirus exposure and HLA in healthy donors. The PCR made use of 60 Vbeta and 13 Jbeta primers. Clones were read by immunoSEQ multiplex PCR, and TCRdb kept only the in-frame ones, dropping some. The table lists almost 200,000 clones, around 75% of them singletons. Sequences were obtained from PBMCs. Every receptor here comes from a male donor in good health and CMV-seropositive.

The V call is TRBV7-2, the J call TRBJ2-7, with 9 bases lining up with TRBD2. Germline-derived CDR1 and CDR2 are SGHTA and FQGNSA. Unmatched junction bases numbered 8, after V lost 3 bases and J lost 5 bases. This CDR3 region has 15 residues. DNA for the CDR3: TGTGCCAGCAGCTTTCGGGGCGGGGGGGCTCACGAGCAGTACTTC. Protein sequence: CASSFRGGGAHEQYF.

The chain joins TRBV7-2 to TRBJ1-4, with D perhaps TRBD1 (6 bases). Germline V CDR1 and CDR2: SGHTA, FQGNSA. Trimming took 4 bases from V and 7 from J, leaving 13 bases between them. The CDR3 is 14 amino acids. CDR3 nucleotides: TGTGCCAGCAGCTCGCAGGGGACGGGTGAAAAACTGTTTTTT. Its translation: CASSSQGTGEKLFF. Full variable domain (rest looked up from reference TRBV7-2 and TRBJ1-4): GAGVSQSPSNKVTEKGKDVELRCDPISGHTALYWYRQSLGQGLEFLIYFQGNSAPDKSGLPSDRFSAERTGGSVSTLTIQRTQQEDSAVYLCASSSQGTGEKLFFGSGTQLSVL.

The gene calls are TRBV7-2 and TRBJ1-1, with D unclear. With 1 base removed from V and 1 base from J, the gap between germline ends came to 7 bases. The CDR3 covers 14 residues. CDR1 is SGHTA and CDR2 is FQGNSA in the germline V gene. CDR3: CASSLGPGNTEAFF. DNA of the CDR3: TGTGCCAGCAGCTTAGGCCCAGGGAACACTGAAGCTTTCTTT. The entire variable domain, with the rest obtained from reference TRBV7-2 and TRBJ1-1, is as follows: GAGVSQSPSNKVTEKGKDVELRCDPISGHTALYWYRQSLGQGLEFLIYFQGNSAPDKSGLPSDRFSAERTGGSVSTLTIQRTQQEDSAVYLCASSLGPGNTEAFFGQGTRLTVV.

This clone was counted a few times. The J gene is TRBJ2-2, the V gene TRBV7-9, with 7 bases identical to TRBD1. J gave up 6 bases and V 6 bases, and 7 bases lay outside the gene matches. Germline-derived CDR1 and CDR2 are SEHNR and FQNEAQ (reference sequence). The CDR3 extends over 14 amino acids. CDR3 loop: CASRAGGRAGELFF. As DNA, the CDR3 is TGTGCCAGCAGAGCAGGGGGACGGGCCGGGGAGCTGTTTTTT. The whole variable domain, filled in from reference TRBV7-9 and TRBJ2-2, reads DTGVSQNPRHKITKRGQNVTFRCDPISEHNRLYWYRQTLGQGPEFLTYFQNEAQLEKSRLLSDRFSAERPKGSFSTLEIQRTEQGDSAMYLCASRAGGRAGELFFGEGSRLTVL.

This clone occurred a few times. The rearrangement links TRBV27 to TRBJ1-5, with D tentatively TRBD1 (6 bases). Germline lookup yields CDR1 MNHEY and CDR2 SMNVEV (reference sequence). Trimming removed 3 bases from V and 0 bases from J, with 21 bases in between. The CDR3 runs to 19 residues. CDR3 nucleotides: TGTGCCAGCAGTTTTAGGGGCCCTGGGACAAGCTATAGCAATCAGCCCCAGCATTTT. Translating gives CASSFRGPGTSYSNQPQHF.

This chain joins TRBV5-1 and TRBJ2-3; 10 bases match TRBD2. The CDR3 is 18 amino acids. Germline CDR1 reads SGHRS; CDR2 reads YFSETQ. J lost 7 bases, V lost 0 bases, and 14 bases had no gene match. CDR3 amino acids: CASSLGDLAGVGGNTQYF. The CDR3 bases are TGCGCCAGCAGCTTGGGAGACCTAGCGGGAGTAGGAGGAAATACGCAGTATTTT.

The gene calls are TRBV19 and TRBJ1-1; D perhaps matches TRBD1 (6 bases). The CDR3 is 15 amino acids. The V end was cut by 1 base, the J end by 1 base, with 10 bases between. CDR1 is LNHDA, CDR2 SQIVND, per germline (reference sequence). The CDR3 nucleotides read TGTGCCAGTAGTATAGCAGGGGCCCAGAACACTGAAGCTTTCTTT. Protein: CASSIAGAQNTEAFF.

The rearrangement links TRBV4-1 to TRBJ2-7; TRBD2 agrees at 16 bases. CDR1 MGHRA and CDR2 YSYEKL come from the germline V gene. J was trimmed by 3 bases and V by 4 bases; bases with no gene match: 12. The CDR3 is 19 residues long. The CDR3 sequence is CASSPTGTSGGASRYEQYF. The CDR3 DNA reads as TGCGCCAGCAGCCCGACCGGGACTAGCGGGGGGGCCAGTCGCTACGAGCAGTACTTC.

This clone was found a few times. CDR3 residues: CASSPNAATGAYEQYF. The CDR3, as DNA: TGTGCCAGCAGCCCTAACGCGGCGACAGGGGCCTACGAGCAGTACTTC. The V call is TRBV9, the J call TRBJ2-5; TRBD1 aligns across 8 bases. The tail of the sequence fits TRBJ2-7 better, so the J call may be wrong. The germline V gene has CDR1 SGDLS and CDR2 YYNGEE. CDR3 size: 16 residues.

The chain links TRBV5-1 to TRBJ2-3; 7 bases match TRBD2. Per the germline V gene, CDR1 is SGHRS and CDR2 is YFSETQ. The CDR3 is 15 residues long. The V gene end was trimmed by 4 bases and the J gene end by 0 bases; junction bases not matched to a gene: 5. The CDR3 loop reads CASSAQRGSTDTQYF. In DNA, the CDR3 is TGCGCCAGCAGCGCGCAGCGGGGAAGCACAGATACGCAGTATTTT.

This chain uses TRBV28 with TRBJ2-2, with 14 nucleotides matching TRBD2. In germline, CDR1 is MDHEN, CDR2 SYDVKM. V shed 6 bases, J shed 4 bases, and the junction held 7 bases outside the gene matches. This CDR3 contains 17 residues. Written as DNA, the CDR3 is TGTGCCAGCAGCCAGGGACTAGCGGGAGTGCGCACCGGGGAGCTGTTTTTT. Protein: CASSQGLAGVRTGELFF.

This chain's CDR3 is CASSTGRNTEAFF. The DNA for the CDR3 is TGTGCCAGCAGTACAGGGAGGAACACTGAAGCTTTCTTT. V usage is TRBV11-1 and J usage is TRBJ1-1; tentative D call: TRBD1 (6 bases). V lost 6 bases and J 1 base, leaving 9 bases between the germline ends. This CDR3 contains 13 residues. In germline, CDR1 is SGHAT, CDR2 FQDESV (reference sequence).

CDR3 nucleotide sequence: TGTGCCAGCACCTCCCTTCTAGCGGGAGTCGAAGATACGCAGTATTTT. Translated, it gives CASTSLLAGVEDTQYF. The J gene is TRBJ2-3, the V gene TRBV27; 10 nucleotides line up with TRBD2. CDR3 length equals 16 residues. Looked up from germline, CDR1 is MNHEY and CDR2 is SMNVEV (reference sequence). V was clipped by 7 bases and J by 5 bases; unmatched bases: 12.